The 18 T cell receptor beta chains below all came from one sample that was sequenced in a study of T cell responses to AZD1222 COVID-19 vaccine. The method was immunoSEQ multiplex PCR; TCRdb's version includes in-frame clones alone and lacks a portion of them. This repertoire shows under 200,000 clones, around 94% found once; its top ten account for approximately 0.6%. The material was peripheral blood, obtained on day 0 of AZD1222 vaccination. Receptor source: an adult in good health.

V usage is TRBV29-1 and J usage is TRBJ1-1; D is unclear. CDR1 and CDR2 (germline): SQVTM, ANQGSEA. V lost 4 bases, J lost 0 bases, and 12 bases lay in between. The CDR3 is 14 residues long. The CDR3 loop reads CSVVEWSVNTEAFF. Here the CDR3 DNA reads TGCAGCGTTGTTGAGTGGTCAGTGAACACTGAAGCTTTCTTT.

To note about this clone: One end of the junction fails to match germline, which may point to a read error. The genes are TRBV2 and TRBJ1-2, with a tentative D call TRBD1 (6 bases). This CDR3 is 15 amino acids long. Looked up from germline, CDR1 is SNHLY and CDR2 is FYNNEI. The chain's CDR3 is CASREGGGPWGGYTF. Written as DNA, the CDR3 is TGTGCCAGCAGGGAAGGAGGGGGGCCCTGGGGTGGCTACACCTTC.

The gene calls are TRBV27 and TRBJ1-1; 8 bases map to TRBD1. The CDR3 runs 13 residues. The J segment lost 5 bases and the V segment lost 5 bases, leaving 4 bases of the junction unmatched. Germline loops: CDR1 MNHEY, CDR2 SMNVEV (reference sequence). The CDR3 DNA is TGTGCCAGCAGTGGACAGGGAGGAACTGAAGCTTTCTTT. It encodes CASSGQGGTEAFF.

V is TRBV6-5 and J is TRBJ2-3, with D unclear. Germline CDR1 reads MNHEY; CDR2 reads SVGAGI. The ends were cut back, 0 bases at V and 4 bases at J, with 11 bases in the middle. CDR3 length equals 15 residues. DNA of the CDR3: TGTGCCAGCAGTTACTCCAGGACCCGATCAGATACGCAGTATTTT. This sequence encodes CASSYSRTRSDTQYF.

Details on this clone: This sample also contains other DNA sequences that code for the same CDR3. CDR3 bases: TGTGCCAGTAGTCGGGACAGAGACACTGAAGCTTTCTTT. This gives the protein CASSRDRDTEAFF. V usage is TRBV19 and J usage is TRBJ1-1; 7 nucleotides line up with TRBD1. The CDR3 consists of 13 residues. CDR1 and CDR2 from the germline V gene are LNHDA and SQIVND (reference sequence). The junction had 3 bases not matched to a gene; V was cut back by 5 bases and J by 3 bases.

This clone was observed a single time. This chain joins TRBV19 and TRBJ2-7; D gene uncertain. Trimming shortened V by 10 bases and J by 2 bases, and 15 bases separated the two germline ends. This CDR3 region has 13 residues. The germline V gene encodes CDR1 LNHDA and CDR2 SQIVND (reference sequence). The CDR3 bases are TGTGCCACCGCCCCCGCCGGACCCTACGAGCAGTACTTC. This codes for CATAPAGPYEQYF.

This chain joins TRBV14 and TRBJ2-1, with 7 bases that match TRBD2. Trimming cost V 1 base and J 6 bases; bases outside gene matches: 12. Germline-derived CDR1 and CDR2 are SGHDN and FVKESK. The CDR3 spans 17 residues. The CDR3: CASSQGIRAGRGNEQFF. In DNA, the CDR3 is TGTGCCAGCAGCCAAGGGATCAGAGCAGGGAGGGGCAATGAGCAGTTCTTC.

The chain carries TRBV11-2 and TRBJ1-2; D uncertain. The V end lost 1 base, the J end lost 6 bases, and 15 bases lay between the germline ends. There are 15 residues in the CDR3. From germline, CDR1 is SGHAT and CDR2 FQNNGV. The CDR3 coding sequence is TGTGCCAGCAGCTTAGCTCCATCCGGAAGAGATGGCTACACCTTC. Its protein product is CASSLAPSGRDGYTF.

The rearrangement uses TRBV6-4 and TRBJ2-7, with 10 positions matching TRBD1. V was pared by 3 bases and J by 7 bases, with 12 bases of the junction left unmatched. Germline CDR1 and CDR2: MRHNA and SNTAGT. CDR3 length: 16 amino acids. The CDR3 nucleotides read TGTGCCAGCAGTGAGACGGGGGGGACAGGGGTAGCGGAGCAGTACTTC. As protein: CASSETGGTGVAEQYF.

For the CDR3, the DNA is TGTGCCAGCAGCTTAGAGGACGGGAAGCAGTTCTTC. It is translated as CASSLEDGKQFF. The chain links TRBV11-2 to TRBJ2-1, with D possibly being TRBD2 (5 bases). V was trimmed by 0 bases and J by 11 bases, leaving 8 bases between them. Germline CDR1 is SGHAT and CDR2 is FQNNGV. The CDR3 spans 12 residues.

The V call is TRBV12-3 or TRBV12-4, the J call TRBJ1-1; a possible D gene is TRBD1 (5 bases). The CDR3 length is 13 residues. The V gene lost 1 base and the J gene lost 4 bases, with 7 bases spanning the gap. The CDR3 reads CASSLEGITEAFF. The DNA for the CDR3 is TGTGCCAGCAGTTTAGAGGGGATCACTGAAGCTTTCTTT.

The V and J genes are TRBV4-2 and TRBJ1-6; D gene ambiguous. V was shortened by 0 bases and J by 8 bases, with 11 bases between the two germline ends. CDR1 and CDR2 (germline): LGHNA, YNFKEQ. The CDR3 extends over 15 amino acids. The DNA of the CDR3 is TGTGCCAGCAGCCAAGAGTACGGGTCCGATTCACCCCTCCACTTT. Its protein product is CASSQEYGSDSPLHF.

V and J are TRBV19 and TRBJ2-1; D is undetermined. Trimming removed 1 base from V and 4 bases from J, with 8 bases in between. Germline V lookup: CDR1 LNHDA, CDR2 SQIVND (reference sequence). The CDR3 has 14 amino acids. The CDR3 region has the DNA TGTGCCAGTAGTATAGTCACCAGATACAATGAGCAGTTCTTC. This gives the protein CASSIVTRYNEQFF.

This clone was detected once. The V call is TRBV12-3 or TRBV12-4, the J call TRBJ2-3; possible D gene TRBD2, 5 bases. V shed 6 bases and J shed 5 bases, with 9 bases lying between them. The CDR3 length is 12 residues. DNA of the CDR3: TGTGCCAGCAGCCCCCGGGAAGATACGCAGTATTTT. This encodes CASSPREDTQYF.

The chain combines TRBV2 with TRBJ1-1, with a weak D call TRBD1 (5 bases). Deletions cut 7 bases from V and 1 base from J, with 13 bases between. Germline CDR1 and CDR2: SNHLY and FYNNEI. This CDR3 spans 14 amino acids. The CDR3 loop reads CASIWQGGNTEAFF. The CDR3 DNA is TGTGCCAGCATATGGCAGGGTGGGAACACTGAAGCTTTCTTT.

The chain recombines TRBV5-4 with TRBJ2-1; D is perhaps TRBD2 (5 bases). The CDR3 length is 16 residues. Trimming removed 0 bases at V and 6 bases at J, with 16 bases between. Per germline, CDR1 SGHNT and CDR2 YYREEE (reference sequence). Written as DNA, the CDR3 is TGTGCCAGCAGCTTGGACCGGGATCTGAAACGCAATGAGCAGTTCTTC. Encoded protein: CASSLDRDLKRNEQFF.

The V call is TRBV7-8, the J call TRBJ2-3; 10 bases map to TRBD2. This CDR3 has 18 residues. CDR1 is SGHVS and CDR2 is FQNEAQ in the germline V gene. After removal of 5 bases from V and 0 bases from J, the junction contained 11 bases not matched to a gene. CDR3 DNA sequence: TGTGCCAGCAGCCGAACTCTTACTAGCGGGGCAAGCACAGATACGCAGTATTTT. Translating it yields CASSRTLTSGASTDTQYF.

V gene TRBV5-5 combines with J gene TRBJ2-5; 8 bases align to TRBD2. The J segment lost 0 bases and the V segment lost 4 bases, leaving 17 bases of the junction unmatched. The CDR3 spans 19 residues. The germline gives CDR1 SGHKS, CDR2 YYEKEE (reference sequence). In DNA, the CDR3 is TGTGCCAGCAGCCGTGGCCCGACATTTAGCGGGGTGTACCAAGAGACCCAGTACTTC. This translates into CASSRGPTFSGVYQETQYF.